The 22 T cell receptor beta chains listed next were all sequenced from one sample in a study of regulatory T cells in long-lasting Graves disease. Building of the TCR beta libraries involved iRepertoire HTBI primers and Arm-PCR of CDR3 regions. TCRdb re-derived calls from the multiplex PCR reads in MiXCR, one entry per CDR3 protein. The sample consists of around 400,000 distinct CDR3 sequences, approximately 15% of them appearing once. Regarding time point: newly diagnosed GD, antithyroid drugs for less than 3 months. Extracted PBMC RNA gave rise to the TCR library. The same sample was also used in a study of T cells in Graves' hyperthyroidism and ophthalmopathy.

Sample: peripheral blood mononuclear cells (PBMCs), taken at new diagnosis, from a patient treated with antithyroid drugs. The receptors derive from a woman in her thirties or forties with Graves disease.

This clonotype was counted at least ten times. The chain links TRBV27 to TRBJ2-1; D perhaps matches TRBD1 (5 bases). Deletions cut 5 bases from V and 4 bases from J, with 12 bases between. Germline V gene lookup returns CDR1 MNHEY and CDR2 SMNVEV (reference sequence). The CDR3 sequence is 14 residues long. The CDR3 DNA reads TGTGCCAGCAGTCTCCCAGGGCCATACAATGAGCAGTTCTTC. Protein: CASSLPGPYNEQFF.

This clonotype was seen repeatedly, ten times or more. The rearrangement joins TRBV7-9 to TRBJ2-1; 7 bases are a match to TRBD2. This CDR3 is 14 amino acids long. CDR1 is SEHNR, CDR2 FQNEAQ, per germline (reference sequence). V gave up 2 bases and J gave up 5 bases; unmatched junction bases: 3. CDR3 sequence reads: CASSLREGHNEQFF. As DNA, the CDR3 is TGTGCCAGCAGCTTAAGGGAGGGACACAATGAGCAGTTCTTC.

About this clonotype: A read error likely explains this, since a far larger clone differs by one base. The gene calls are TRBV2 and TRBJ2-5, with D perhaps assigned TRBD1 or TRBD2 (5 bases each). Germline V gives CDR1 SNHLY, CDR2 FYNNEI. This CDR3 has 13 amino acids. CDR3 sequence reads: CACSQAPLNERFF. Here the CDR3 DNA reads TGTGCCTGCTCACAGGCTCCCCTAAATGAGCGGTTCTTC.

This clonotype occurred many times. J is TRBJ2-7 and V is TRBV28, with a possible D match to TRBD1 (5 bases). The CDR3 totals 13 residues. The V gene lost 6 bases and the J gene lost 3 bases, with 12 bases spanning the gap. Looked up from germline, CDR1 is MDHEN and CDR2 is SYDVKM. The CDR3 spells CASSRDRIYEQYF. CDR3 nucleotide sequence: TGTGCCAGCAGCCGAGACAGAATCTACGAGCAGTACTTC. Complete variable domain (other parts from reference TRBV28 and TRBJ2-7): DVKVTQSSRYLVKRTGEKVFLECVQDMDHENMFWYRQDPGLGLRLIYFSYDVKMKEKGDIPEGYSVSREKKERFSLILESASTNQTSMYLCASSRDRIYEQYFGPGTRLTVT.

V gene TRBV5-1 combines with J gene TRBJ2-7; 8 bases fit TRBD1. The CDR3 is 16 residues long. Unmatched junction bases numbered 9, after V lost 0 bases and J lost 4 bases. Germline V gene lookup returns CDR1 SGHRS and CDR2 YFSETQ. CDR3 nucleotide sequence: TGCGCCAGCAGCTTGGTATCATCGGGACAGGAGTACGAGCAGTACTTC. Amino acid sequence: CASSLVSSGQEYEQYF.

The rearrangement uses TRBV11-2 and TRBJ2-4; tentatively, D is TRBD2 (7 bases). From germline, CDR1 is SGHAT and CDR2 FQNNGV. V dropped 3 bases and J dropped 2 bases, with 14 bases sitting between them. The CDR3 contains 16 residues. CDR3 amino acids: CASSFGGAGTKNIQYF. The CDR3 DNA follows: TGTGCCAGCAGCTTTGGGGGGGCTGGAACCAAAAACATTCAGTACTTC. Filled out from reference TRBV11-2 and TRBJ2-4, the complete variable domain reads EAGVAQSPRYKIIEKRQSVAFWCNPISGHATLYWYQQILGQGPKLLIQFQNNGVVDDSQLPKDRFSAERLKGVDSTLKIQPAKLEDSAVYLCASSFGGAGTKNIQYFGAGTRLSVL.

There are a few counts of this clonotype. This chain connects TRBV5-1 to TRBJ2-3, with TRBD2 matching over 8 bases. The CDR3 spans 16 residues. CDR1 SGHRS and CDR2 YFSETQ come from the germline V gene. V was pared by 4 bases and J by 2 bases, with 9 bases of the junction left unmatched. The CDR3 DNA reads TGCGCCAGCAGCCCCGGGGGTAGCGGGAACACAGATACGCAGTATTTT. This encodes CASSPGGSGNTDTQYF.

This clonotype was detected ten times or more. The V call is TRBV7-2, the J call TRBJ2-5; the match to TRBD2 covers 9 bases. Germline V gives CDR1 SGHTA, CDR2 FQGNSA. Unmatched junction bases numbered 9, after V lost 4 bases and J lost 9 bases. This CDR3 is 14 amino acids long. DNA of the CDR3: TGTGCCAGCAGCTCGACTAGCGGTCCAGGGGCCCAGTACTTC. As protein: CASSSTSGPGAQYF.

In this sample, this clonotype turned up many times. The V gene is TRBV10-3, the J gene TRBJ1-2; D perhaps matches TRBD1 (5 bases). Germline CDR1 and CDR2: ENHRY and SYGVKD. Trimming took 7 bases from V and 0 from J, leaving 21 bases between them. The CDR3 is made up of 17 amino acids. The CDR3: CAIKPGIQRSSNYGYTF. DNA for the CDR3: TGTGCCATCAAACCAGGGATTCAACGTTCCTCTAACTATGGCTACACCTTC.

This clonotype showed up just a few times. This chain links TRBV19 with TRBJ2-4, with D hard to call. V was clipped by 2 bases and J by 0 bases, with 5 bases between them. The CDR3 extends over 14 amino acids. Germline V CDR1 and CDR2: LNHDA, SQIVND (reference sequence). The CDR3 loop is CASSITPAKNIQYF. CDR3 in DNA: TGTGCCAGTAGTATAACCCCAGCCAAAAACATTCAGTACTTC.

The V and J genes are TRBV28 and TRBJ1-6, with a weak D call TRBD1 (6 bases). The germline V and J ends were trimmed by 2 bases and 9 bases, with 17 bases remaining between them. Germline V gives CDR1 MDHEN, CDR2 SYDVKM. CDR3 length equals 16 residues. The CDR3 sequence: CASSLGGGASISPLHF. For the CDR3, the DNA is TGTGCCAGCAGTTTAGGGGGGGGGGCTAGTATTTCACCCCTCCACTTT. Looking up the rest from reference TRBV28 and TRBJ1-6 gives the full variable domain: DVKVTQSSRYLVKRTGEKVFLECVQDMDHENMFWYRQDPGLGLRLIYFSYDVKMKEKGDIPEGYSVSREKKERFSLILESASTNQTSMYLCASSLGGGASISPLHFGNGTRLTVT.

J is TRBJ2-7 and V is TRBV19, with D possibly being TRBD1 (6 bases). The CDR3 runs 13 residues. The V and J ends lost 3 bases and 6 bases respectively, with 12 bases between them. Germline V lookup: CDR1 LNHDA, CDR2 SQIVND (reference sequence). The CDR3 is CASSIFQGSEQYF. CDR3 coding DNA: TGTGCCAGTAGTATTTTCCAGGGGAGCGAGCAGTACTTC. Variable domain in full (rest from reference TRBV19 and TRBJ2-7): DGGITQSPKYLFRKEGQNVTLSCEQNLNHDAMYWYRQDPGQGLRLIYYSQIVNDFQKGDIAEGYSVSREKKESFPLTVTSAQKNPTAFYLCASSIFQGSEQYFGPGTRLTVT.

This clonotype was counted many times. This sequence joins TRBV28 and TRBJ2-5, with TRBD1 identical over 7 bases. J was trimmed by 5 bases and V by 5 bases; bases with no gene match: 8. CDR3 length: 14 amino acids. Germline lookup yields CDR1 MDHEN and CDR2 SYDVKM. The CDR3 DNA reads TGTGCCAGCAGTGGGGACAGAGCTTGGGAGACCCAGTACTTC. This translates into CASSGDRAWETQYF.

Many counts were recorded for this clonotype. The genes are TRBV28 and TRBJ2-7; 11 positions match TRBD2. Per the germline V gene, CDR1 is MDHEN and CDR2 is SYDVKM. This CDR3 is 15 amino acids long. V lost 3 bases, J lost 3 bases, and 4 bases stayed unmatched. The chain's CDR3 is CASSFTLAGGYEQYF. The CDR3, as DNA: TGTGCCAGCAGTTTCACTCTAGCGGGAGGCTACGAGCAGTACTTC.

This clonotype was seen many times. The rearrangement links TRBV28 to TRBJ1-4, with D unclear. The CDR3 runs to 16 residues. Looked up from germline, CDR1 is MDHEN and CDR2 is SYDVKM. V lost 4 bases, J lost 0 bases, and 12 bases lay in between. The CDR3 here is CASSYTDLATNEKLFF. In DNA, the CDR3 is TGTGCCAGCAGTTATACAGACCTAGCAACTAATGAAAAACTGTTTTTT.

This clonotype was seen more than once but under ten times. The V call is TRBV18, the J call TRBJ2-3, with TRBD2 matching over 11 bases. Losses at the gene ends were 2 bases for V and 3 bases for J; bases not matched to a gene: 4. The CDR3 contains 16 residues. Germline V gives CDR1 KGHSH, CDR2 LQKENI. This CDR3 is CASSPTSGSPTDTQYF. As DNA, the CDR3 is TGTGCCAGCTCACCAACTAGCGGGAGCCCGACAGATACGCAGTATTTT.

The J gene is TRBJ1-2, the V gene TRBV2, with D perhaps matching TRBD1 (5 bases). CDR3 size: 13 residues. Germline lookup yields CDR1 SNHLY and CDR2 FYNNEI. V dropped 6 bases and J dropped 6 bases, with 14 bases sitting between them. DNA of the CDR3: TGTGCCAGCAGACGGGACTCCGGGAATGGCTACACCTTC. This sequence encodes CASRRDSGNGYTF.

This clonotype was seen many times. The CDR3 DNA is TGTGCCAGCAGCTACCAGAGTTCCGGGGAGCTGTTTTTT. This codes for CASSYQSSGELFF. The rearrangement joins TRBV6-5 to TRBJ2-2; D ambiguous. V dropped 6 bases and J dropped 6 bases, with 11 bases sitting between them. Germline-derived CDR1 and CDR2 are MNHEY and SVGAGI. The CDR3 covers 13 residues.

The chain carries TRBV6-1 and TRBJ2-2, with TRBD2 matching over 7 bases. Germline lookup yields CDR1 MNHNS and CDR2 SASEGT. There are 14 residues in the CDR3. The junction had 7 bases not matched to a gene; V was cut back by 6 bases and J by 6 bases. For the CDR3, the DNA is TGTGCCAGCAGCCGAGGACTAGAGGCCGGGGAGCTGTTTTTT. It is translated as CASSRGLEAGELFF.

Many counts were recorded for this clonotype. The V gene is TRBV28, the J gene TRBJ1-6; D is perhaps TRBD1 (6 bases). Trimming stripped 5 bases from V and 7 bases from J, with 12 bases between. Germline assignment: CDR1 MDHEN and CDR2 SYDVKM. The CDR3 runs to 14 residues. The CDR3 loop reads CASSPTGYNSPLHF. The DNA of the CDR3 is TGTGCCAGCAGTCCCACAGGGTACAATTCACCCCTCCACTTT.

The CDR3 nucleotides are TGCAGTGCCCAGACCCTGGGGGCGAACACCGGGGAGCTGTTTTTT. It codes for CSAQTLGANTGELFF. The rearrangement joins TRBV20-1 to TRBJ2-2; either TRBD1 or TRBD2 may supply D (5 bases each). V was shortened by 6 bases and J by 0 bases, with 14 bases between the two germline ends. Germline V gene data show CDR1 as DFQATT and CDR2 as SNEGSKA (reference sequence). This CDR3 contains 15 residues.

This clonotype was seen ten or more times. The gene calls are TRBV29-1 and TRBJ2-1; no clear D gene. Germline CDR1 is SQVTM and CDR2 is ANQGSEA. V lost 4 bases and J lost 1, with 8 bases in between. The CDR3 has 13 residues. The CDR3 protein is CSVVPVSYNEQFF. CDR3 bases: TGCAGCGTTGTTCCGGTATCCTACAATGAGCAGTTCTTC.